This T cell receptor (delta chain) was recorded in a study of gamma-delta T cells after stem cell transplantation. In this sample, this clone is large. The V and J ends lost 0 bases and 3 bases respectively, with 13 bases between them. The CDR3 is made up of 15 amino acids. Germline values: CDR1 GEAIGNYY, CDR2 EKD. TCRdb reanalysed the RT-PCR reads with CATT. The sample lists thousands of delta-chain clones, 4.6% occurring once. The sequence derives from a human donor. It is not recorded whose cells these are; they may come from a transplant donor. The gene calls are TRDV2 and TRDJ1; D is ambiguous. The sequencing input was gamma-delta T cells. CDR3 DNA sequence: TGTGCCTGTGACACCGTAGGTGATAATTCCGATAAACTCATCTTT. Protein product: CACDTVGDNSDKLIF.